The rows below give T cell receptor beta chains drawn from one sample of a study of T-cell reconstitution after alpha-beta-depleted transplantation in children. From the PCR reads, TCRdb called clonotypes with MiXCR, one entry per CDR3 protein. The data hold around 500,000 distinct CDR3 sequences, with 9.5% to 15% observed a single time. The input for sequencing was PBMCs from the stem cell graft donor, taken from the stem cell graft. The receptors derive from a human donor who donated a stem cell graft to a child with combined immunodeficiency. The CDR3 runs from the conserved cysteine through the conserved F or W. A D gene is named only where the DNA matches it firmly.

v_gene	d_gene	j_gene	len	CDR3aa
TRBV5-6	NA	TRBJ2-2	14	CASSVGLQSEELFF
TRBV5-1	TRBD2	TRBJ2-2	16	CASSLFAGENTGELFF
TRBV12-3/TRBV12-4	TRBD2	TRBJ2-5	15	CASRLASGLQETQYF
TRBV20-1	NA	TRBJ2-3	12	CSAGEVTDTQYF
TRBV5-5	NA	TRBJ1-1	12	CASSFPPKEAFF
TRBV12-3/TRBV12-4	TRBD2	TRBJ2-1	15	CASLYGGLVVDEQFF
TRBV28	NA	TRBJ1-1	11	CASSPRYEAFF
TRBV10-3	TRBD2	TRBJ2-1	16	CAIMIPGTSGSYEQFF
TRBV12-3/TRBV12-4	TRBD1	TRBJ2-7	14	CASSKDRGAYEQYF
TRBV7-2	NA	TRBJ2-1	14	CASSLERDYNEQFF
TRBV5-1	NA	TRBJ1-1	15	CASSLGGSEDTEAFF
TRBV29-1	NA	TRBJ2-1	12	CSVEDIGNEQFF
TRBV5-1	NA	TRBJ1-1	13	CASSKGRPREAFF
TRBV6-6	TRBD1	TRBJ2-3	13	CASSWDRADTQYF
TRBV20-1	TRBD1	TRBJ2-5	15	CSALTWDRRQETQYF
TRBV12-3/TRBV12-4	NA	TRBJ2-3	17	CASSNRRWGQSTDTQYF
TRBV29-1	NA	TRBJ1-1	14	CSVSAGELDTEAFF
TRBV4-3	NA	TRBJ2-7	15	CASSQEGIRGAEQYF
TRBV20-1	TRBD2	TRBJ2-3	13	CSAGLAVTDTQYF
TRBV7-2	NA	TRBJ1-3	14	CASSVRGTGNTIYF
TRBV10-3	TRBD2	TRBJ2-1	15	CAISASGSSDNEQFF
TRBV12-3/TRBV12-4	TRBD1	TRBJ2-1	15	CASNSPGQAEPEQFF
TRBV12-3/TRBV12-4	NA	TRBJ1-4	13	CASKQWANEKLFF
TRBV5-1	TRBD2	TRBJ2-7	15	CASSWRSTSGGSSYF
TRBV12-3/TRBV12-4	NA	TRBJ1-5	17	CASRGVGDGYSNQPQHF
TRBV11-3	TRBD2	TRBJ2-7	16	CASSPRTSGSSYEQYF
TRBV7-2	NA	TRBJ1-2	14	CASSLRPTHYGYTF
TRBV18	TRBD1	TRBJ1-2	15	CASSPRTGSNYGYTF
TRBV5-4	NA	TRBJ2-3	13	CASSDKWRYTQYF
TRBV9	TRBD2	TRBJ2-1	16	CASSVAPSGSEDEQFF
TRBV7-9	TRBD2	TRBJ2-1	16	CASSPRERELNNEQFF
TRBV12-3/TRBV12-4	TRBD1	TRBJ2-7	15	CASSFRDRGLYEQYF
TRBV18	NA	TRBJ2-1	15	CASSPLVGSYNEQFF
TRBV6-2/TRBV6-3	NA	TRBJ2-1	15	CASSHLSRYYNEQFF
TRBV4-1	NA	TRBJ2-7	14	CASSQDESRNEQYF
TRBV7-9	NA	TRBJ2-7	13	CASSFTGKDEQYF
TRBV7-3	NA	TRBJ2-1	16	CASSPGHGRLGNEQFF
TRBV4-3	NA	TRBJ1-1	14	CASSQEGGNTEAFF
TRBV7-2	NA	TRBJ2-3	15	CASSSGRPSTDTQYF
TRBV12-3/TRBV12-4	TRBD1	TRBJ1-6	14	CASSPTGVNSPLHF
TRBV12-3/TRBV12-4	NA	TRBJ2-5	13	CASSLSGGRAQYF
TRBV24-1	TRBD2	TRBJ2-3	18	CATSDSQIYGLGTDTQYF
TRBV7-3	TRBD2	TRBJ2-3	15	CASSWSGGATDTQYF
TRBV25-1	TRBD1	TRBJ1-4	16	CASSGQTGVRNEKLFF
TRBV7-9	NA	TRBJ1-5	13	CASSLGEYQPQHF
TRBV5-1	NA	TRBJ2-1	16	CASKGGEGRKDNEQFF
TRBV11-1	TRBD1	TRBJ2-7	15	CASTPRQGASYEQYF
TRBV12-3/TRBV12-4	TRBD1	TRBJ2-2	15	CASSTGDSNTGELFF
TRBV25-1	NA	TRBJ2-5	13	CASTGGSVETQYF
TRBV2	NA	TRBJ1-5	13	CASSEAVAQPQHF
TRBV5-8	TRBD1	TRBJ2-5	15	CASSWVTGGAETQYF
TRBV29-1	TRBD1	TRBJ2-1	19	CSALGGQGRPTFSYNEQFF
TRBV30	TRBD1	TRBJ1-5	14	CAWSSGRGHQPQHF